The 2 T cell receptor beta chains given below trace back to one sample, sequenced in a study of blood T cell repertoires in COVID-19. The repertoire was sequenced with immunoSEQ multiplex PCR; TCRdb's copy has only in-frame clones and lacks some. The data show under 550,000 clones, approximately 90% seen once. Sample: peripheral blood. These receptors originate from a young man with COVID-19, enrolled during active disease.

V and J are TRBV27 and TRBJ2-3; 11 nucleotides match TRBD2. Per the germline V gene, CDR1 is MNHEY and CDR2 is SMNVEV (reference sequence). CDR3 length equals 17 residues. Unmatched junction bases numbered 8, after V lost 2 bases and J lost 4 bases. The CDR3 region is CASSLSLIAGGPDTQYF. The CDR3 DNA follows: TGTGCCAGCAGTTTAAGCCTTATAGCGGGGGGGCCAGATACGCAGTATTTT.

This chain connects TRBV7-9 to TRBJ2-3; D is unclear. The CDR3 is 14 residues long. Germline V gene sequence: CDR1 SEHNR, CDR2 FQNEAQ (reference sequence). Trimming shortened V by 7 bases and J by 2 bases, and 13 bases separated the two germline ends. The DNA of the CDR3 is TGTGCCAGCACCCCAACTTCTCTCACAGATACGCAGTATTTT. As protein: CASTPTSLTDTQYF.